These T cell receptor beta chains were read from a single sample in a study of blood T cells in healthy people across ages. TCRdb reanalysed the 5' RACE reads using MiXCR and keeps one entry per CDR3 protein. The repertoire has 800,000 to 950,000 distinct CDR3 sequences, almost 30% of them found once; the top ten carry roughly 10%. The data also belong to a second study, concerning T cells of mothers and their children.

Sample: blood. The receptors originated from a woman aged 40 to 50 in good health. Both conserved end residues are trimmed from each CDR3. Fields, in order: J gene, V gene, CDR3 protein.

j_gene: TRBJ1-1
v_gene: TRBV6-2/TRBV6-3
CDR3aa: ASSTTGFTEAF

j_gene: TRBJ2-5
v_gene: TRBV15
CDR3aa: ATSSAYRGRLRQETQY

j_gene: TRBJ1-4
v_gene: TRBV15
CDR3aa: ATSRGGATNEKLF

j_gene: TRBJ2-7
v_gene: TRBV6-2/TRBV6-3
CDR3aa: ASKVGLHYEQY

j_gene: TRBJ2-1
v_gene: TRBV5-1
CDR3aa: ASSPAGKRGGHWQF

j_gene: TRBJ2-3
v_gene: TRBV29-1
CDR3aa: SVTVGTDFTDTQY

j_gene: TRBJ2-4
v_gene: TRBV6-6
CDR3aa: ASSYAIAGALYKQY

j_gene: TRBJ2-6
v_gene: TRBV6-5
CDR3aa: ASSYSGQGSGANVPT

j_gene: TRBJ1-6
v_gene: TRBV28
CDR3aa: ASSSRDLRNSPLH

j_gene: TRBJ2-3
v_gene: TRBV7-2
CDR3aa: ASSRTRAADTQY

j_gene: TRBJ1-5
v_gene: TRBV18
CDR3aa: ASSLTTMGNQPQH

j_gene: TRBJ2-7
v_gene: TRBV5-1
CDR3aa: ASTYAGGTYEQY

j_gene: TRBJ2-7
v_gene: TRBV20-1
CDR3aa: SARVRGRSYEQY

j_gene: TRBJ2-7
v_gene: TRBV20-1
CDR3aa: SAHSNTYEQY

j_gene: TRBJ2-2
v_gene: TRBV11-2
CDR3aa: ASSLGGGGAFRELF

j_gene: TRBJ2-1
v_gene: TRBV12-3/TRBV12-4
CDR3aa: ASTLSYEQF

j_gene: TRBJ2-6
v_gene: TRBV29-1
CDR3aa: SVEGTGLPGANVPT

j_gene: TRBJ1-2
v_gene: TRBV20-1
CDR3aa: SARDPRLSGYT

j_gene: TRBJ1-3
v_gene: TRBV28
CDR3aa: ASSFALGAGNTIY

j_gene: TRBJ2-3
v_gene: TRBV20-1
CDR3aa: SAEGMVAGDSTDTQY

j_gene: TRBJ1-1
v_gene: TRBV25-1
CDR3aa: ASSEQGLFTEAF

j_gene: TRBJ2-7
v_gene: TRBV18
CDR3aa: ASSPSQGYEQY

j_gene: TRBJ2-2
v_gene: TRBV5-1
CDR3aa: ASSEQGITGELF

j_gene: TRBJ2-7
v_gene: TRBV18
CDR3aa: ASSTGQPITYEQY

j_gene: TRBJ2-1
v_gene: TRBV4-1
CDR3aa: ASSQDRGLAVYNEQF

j_gene: TRBJ2-7
v_gene: TRBV7-9
CDR3aa: ASSTRTGIEGEQY

j_gene: TRBJ2-1
v_gene: TRBV3-1
CDR3aa: TRSRGVVAYNEQF

j_gene: TRBJ1-6
v_gene: TRBV5-1
CDR3aa: ASSYGTDSPLH

j_gene: TRBJ1-2
v_gene: TRBV28
CDR3aa: ASLRDTYDYT

j_gene: TRBJ2-7
v_gene: TRBV28
CDR3aa: ASRLRLPSYEQY

j_gene: TRBJ2-5
v_gene: TRBV15
CDR3aa: ATSRDSGGQETQY

j_gene: TRBJ1-1
v_gene: TRBV2
CDR3aa: ASKGEVTEAF